This TCR beta chain was sequenced for a study of cytomegalovirus exposure and HLA in healthy donors. Regarding the study as a whole: With further analysis later on, most CMV-associated TCR beta chains appeared HLA-restricted.

The PCR was carried out with 60 Vbeta primers and 13 Jbeta primers. Assay used: immunoSEQ multiplex PCR; TCRdb lists only in-frame clones, some missing. The table lists 91,000 or so clones, with 3.4% in the top ten. Note on this clone: The antigen is undetermined.

Germline loops: CDR1 SNHLY, CDR2 FYNNEI. V trimming: 3 bases; J trimming: 6 bases; junction bases outside the gene matches: 3. The CDR3 loop spans 15 amino acids. What was sequenced was PBMCs. The V call is TRBV2, the J call TRBJ2-2; 11 bases line up with TRBD1. The clonotype originates from a woman in her twenties or thirties in good health and CMV-seronegative. The CDR3 sequence is CASSEGQGVPGELFF. CDR3 bases: TGTGCCAGCAGTGAGGGACAGGGGGTCCCCGGGGAGCTGTTTTTT.